The 8 T cell receptor beta chains given below trace back to one sample, sequenced in a study of blood T cells in healthy people across ages. It was with a sample-barcoded 5' primer and a J-beta primer mix that a second PCR of roughly 7 to 12 cycles was run. TCRdb reprocessed the 5' RACE reads via MiXCR and lists one record per CDR3 protein. Seen here are around 1.5 million distinct CDR3 sequences, about 43% observed once, and the top ten hold 7% to 9.5%. The sample comprised blood. The receptors come from a woman between 18 and 29 years old in good health.

Comments on this clonotype: An end of the junction does not agree with germline; a read error may underlie this. V and J are TRBV12-3 or TRBV12-4 and TRBJ2-7; D is perhaps TRBD1 (6 bases). There are 11 residues in the CDR3. The CDR3 sequence: CVSRGGYEQYF. The DNA for the CDR3 is TGTGTCAGCAGAGGGGGATACGAGCAGTACTTC.

This clonotype was counted only a few times. This chain connects TRBV6-1 to TRBJ2-1; either TRBD1 or TRBD2 may supply D (5 bases each). The CDR3 is 16 amino acids. Germline CDR1 reads MNHNS; CDR2 reads SASEGT. Between the trimmed V and J ends, which lost 0 bases and 2 bases, there was a span of 11 bases. The CDR3 here is CASSEAGTPPYNEQFF. As DNA, the CDR3 is TGTGCCAGCAGTGAAGCTGGGACGCCTCCCTACAATGAGCAGTTCTTC.

V usage is TRBV20-1 and J usage is TRBJ1-1, with 7 bases matching TRBD1. Losses at the gene ends were 5 bases for V and 5 bases for J; bases not matched to a gene: 5. CDR1 and CDR2 from the germline V gene are DFQATT and SNEGSKA (reference sequence). The CDR3 contains 12 residues. CDR3 bases: TGCAGTGCTGCGACAGGGTGGACTGAAGCTTTCTTT. Translation: CSAATGWTEAFF.

The chain employs TRBV20-1 and TRBJ2-1, with 10 bases matching TRBD2. The junction had 5 bases not matched to a gene; V was cut back by 7 bases and J by 5 bases. Germline CDR1 DFQATT, CDR2 SNEGSKA (reference sequence). This CDR3 is built from 13 residues. CDR3 DNA sequence: TGCAGTGGAGCGGGACTAGCGAACAATGAGCAGTTCTTC. Encoded protein: CSGAGLANNEQFF.

The chain carries TRBV18 and TRBJ1-1, with TRBD1 matching over 7 bases. J gave up 5 bases and V 3 bases, and 9 bases lay outside the gene matches. Germline CDR1 and CDR2: KGHSH and LQKENI. The CDR3 spans 15 residues. The CDR3 region is CASSPQGEGATEAFF. The CDR3 nucleotides are TGTGCCAGCTCACCGCAGGGGGAGGGAGCGACTGAAGCTTTCTTT.

This clonotype appeared a few times. The gene calls are TRBV20-1 and TRBJ2-1; D remains unclear. The CDR3 loop spans 17 amino acids. CDR1 and CDR2 from the germline V gene are DFQATT and SNEGSKA (reference sequence). Trimming took 0 bases from V and 5 from J, leaving 20 bases between them. The CDR3: CSARDLGLAEPNNEQFF. Here the CDR3 DNA reads TGCAGTGCTAGAGATCTGGGTTTGGCGGAGCCTAACAATGAGCAGTTCTTC.

The V gene is TRBV20-1, the J gene TRBJ2-3; D not certain. The ends were cut back, 1 base at V and 2 bases at J, with 10 bases in the middle. The CDR3 length is 14 residues. The germline CDR1 and CDR2 sequences are DFQATT and SNEGSKA (reference sequence). The CDR3 is CSARVPSSTDTQYF. The CDR3 DNA is TGCAGTGCTAGAGTACCTTCATCCACAGATACGCAGTATTTT.

The chain recombines TRBV11-2 with TRBJ2-3; tentatively, D is TRBD1 (5 bases). This CDR3 comprises 13 residues. V dropped 2 bases and J dropped 9 bases, with 12 bases sitting between them. CDR1 SGHAT and CDR2 FQNNGV come from the germline V gene. The chain's CDR3 is CASSLHLGQTQYF. The CDR3 region has the DNA TGTGCCAGCAGCTTACACCTGGGGCAAACGCAGTATTTT.